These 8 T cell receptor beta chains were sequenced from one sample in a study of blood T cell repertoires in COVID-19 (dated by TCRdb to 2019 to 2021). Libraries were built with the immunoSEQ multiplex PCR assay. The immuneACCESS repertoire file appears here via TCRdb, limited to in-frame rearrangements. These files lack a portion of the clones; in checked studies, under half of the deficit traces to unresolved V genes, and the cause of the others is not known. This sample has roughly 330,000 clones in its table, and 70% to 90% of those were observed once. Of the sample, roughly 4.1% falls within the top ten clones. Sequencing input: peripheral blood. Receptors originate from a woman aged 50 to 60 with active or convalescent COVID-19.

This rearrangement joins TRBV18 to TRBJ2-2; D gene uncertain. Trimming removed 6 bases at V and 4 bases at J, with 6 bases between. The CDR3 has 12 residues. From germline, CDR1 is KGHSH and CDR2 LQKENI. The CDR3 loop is CASSLSTGELFF. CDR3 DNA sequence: TGTGCCAGCTCCCTCAGCACCGGGGAGCTGTTTTTT.

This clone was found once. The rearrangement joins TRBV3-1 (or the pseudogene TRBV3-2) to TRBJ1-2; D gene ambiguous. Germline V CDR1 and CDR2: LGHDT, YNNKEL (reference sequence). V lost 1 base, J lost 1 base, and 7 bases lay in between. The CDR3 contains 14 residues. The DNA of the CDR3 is TGTGCCAGCAGCCAAGTGGCCAGTAACTATGGCTACACCTTC. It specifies CASSQVASNYGYTF.

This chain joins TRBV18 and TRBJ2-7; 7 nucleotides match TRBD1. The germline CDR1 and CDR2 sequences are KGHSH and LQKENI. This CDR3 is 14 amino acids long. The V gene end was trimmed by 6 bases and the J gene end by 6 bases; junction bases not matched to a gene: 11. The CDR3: CASSKGASASEQYF. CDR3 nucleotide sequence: TGTGCCAGCTCCAAGGGGGCTAGTGCAAGCGAGCAGTACTTC.

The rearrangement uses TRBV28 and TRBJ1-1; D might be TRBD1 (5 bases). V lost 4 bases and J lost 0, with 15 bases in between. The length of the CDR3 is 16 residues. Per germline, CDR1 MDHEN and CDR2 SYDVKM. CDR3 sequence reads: CASSSNHGGLNTEAFF. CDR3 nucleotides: TGTGCCAGCAGTTCGAACCACGGGGGGTTGAACACTGAAGCTTTCTTT.

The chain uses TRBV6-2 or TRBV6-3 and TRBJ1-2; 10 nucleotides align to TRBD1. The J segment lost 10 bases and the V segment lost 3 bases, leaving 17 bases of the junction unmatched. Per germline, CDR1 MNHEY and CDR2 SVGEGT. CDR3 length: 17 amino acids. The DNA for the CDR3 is TGTGCCAGCAGTTATCCTTGGCTGATTGGGACAGGGGAGGACTACACCTTC. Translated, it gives CASSYPWLIGTGEDYTF.

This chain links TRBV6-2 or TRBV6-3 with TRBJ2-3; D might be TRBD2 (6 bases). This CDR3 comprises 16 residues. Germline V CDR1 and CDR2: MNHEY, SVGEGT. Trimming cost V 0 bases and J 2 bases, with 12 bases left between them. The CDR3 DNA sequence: TGTGCCAGCAGTTACTCGCTGACTAGTCCCACAGATACGCAGTATTTT. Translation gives CASSYSLTSPTDTQYF.

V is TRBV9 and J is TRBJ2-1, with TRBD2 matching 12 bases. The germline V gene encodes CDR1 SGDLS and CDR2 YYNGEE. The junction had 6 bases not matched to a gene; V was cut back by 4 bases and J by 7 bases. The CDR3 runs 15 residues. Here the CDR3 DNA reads TGTGCCAGCAGCCCTATGACTAGCGGGGGAAATGAGCAGTTCTTC. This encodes CASSPMTSGGNEQFF.

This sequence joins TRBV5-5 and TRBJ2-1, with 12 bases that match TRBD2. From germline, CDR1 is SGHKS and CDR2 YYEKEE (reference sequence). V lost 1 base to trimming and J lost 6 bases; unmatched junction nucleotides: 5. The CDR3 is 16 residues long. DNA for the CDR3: TGTGCCAGCAGCTTGCAAGGACTAGCGGGGTCCAATGAGCAGTTCTTC. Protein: CASSLQGLAGSNEQFF. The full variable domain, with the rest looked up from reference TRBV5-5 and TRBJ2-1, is DAGVTQSPTHLIKTRGQQVTLRCSPISGHKSVSWYQQVLGQGPQFIFQYYEKEERGRGNFPDRFSARQFPNYSSELNVNALLLGDSALYLCASSLQGLAGSNEQFFGPGTRLTVL.